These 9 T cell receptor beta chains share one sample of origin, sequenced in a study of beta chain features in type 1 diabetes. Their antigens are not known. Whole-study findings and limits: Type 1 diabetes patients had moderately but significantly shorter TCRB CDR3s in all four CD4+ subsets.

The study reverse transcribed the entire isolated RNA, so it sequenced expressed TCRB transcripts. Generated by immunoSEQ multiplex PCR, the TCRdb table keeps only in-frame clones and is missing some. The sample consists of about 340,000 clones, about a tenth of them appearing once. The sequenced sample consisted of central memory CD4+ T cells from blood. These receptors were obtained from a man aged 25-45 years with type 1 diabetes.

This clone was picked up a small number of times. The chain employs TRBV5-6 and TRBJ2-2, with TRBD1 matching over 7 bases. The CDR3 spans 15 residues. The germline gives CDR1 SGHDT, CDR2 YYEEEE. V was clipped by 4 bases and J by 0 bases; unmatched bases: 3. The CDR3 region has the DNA TGTGCCAGCAGCCGACAGGGCCCGAACACCGGGGAGCTGTTTTTT. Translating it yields CASSRQGPNTGELFF.

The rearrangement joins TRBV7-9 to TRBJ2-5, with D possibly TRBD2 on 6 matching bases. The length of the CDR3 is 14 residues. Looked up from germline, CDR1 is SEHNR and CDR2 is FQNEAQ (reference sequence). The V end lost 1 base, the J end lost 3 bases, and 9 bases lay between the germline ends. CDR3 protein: CASSLDRGKETQYF. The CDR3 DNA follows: TGTGCCAGCAGCTTAGATCGGGGGAAAGAGACCCAGTACTTC.

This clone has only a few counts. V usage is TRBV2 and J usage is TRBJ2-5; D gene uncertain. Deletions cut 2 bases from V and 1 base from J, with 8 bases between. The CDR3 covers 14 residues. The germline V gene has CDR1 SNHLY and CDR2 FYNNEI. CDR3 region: CASSEYVTQETQYF. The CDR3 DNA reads TGTGCCAGCAGTGAATACGTTACCCAAGAGACCCAGTACTTC.

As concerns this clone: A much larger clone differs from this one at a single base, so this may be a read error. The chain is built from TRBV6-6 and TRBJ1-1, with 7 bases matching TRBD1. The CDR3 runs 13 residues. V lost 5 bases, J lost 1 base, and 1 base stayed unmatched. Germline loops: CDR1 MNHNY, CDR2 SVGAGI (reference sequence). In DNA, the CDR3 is TGTGCCAGCAGTGGACAGGCGAACACTGAAGCTTTCTTT. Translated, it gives CASSGQANTEAFF.

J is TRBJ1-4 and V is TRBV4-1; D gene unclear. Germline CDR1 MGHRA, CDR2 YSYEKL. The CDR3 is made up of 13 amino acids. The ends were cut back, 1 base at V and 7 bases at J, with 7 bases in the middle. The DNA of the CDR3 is TGCGCCAGCAGCCAAGGCGAGGGTGAAAAACTGTTTTTT. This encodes CASSQGEGEKLFF.

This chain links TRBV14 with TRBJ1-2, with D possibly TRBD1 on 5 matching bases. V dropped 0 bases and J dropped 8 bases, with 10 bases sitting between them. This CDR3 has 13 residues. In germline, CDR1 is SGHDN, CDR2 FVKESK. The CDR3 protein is CASSQDRWGGYTF. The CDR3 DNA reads TGTGCCAGCAGCCAAGATAGGTGGGGCGGCTACACCTTC.

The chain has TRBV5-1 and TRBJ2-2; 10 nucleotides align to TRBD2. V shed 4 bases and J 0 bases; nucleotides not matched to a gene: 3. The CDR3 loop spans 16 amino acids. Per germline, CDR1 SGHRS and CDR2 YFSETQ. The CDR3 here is CASSTGLAANTGELFF. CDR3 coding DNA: TGCGCCAGCAGCACCGGACTAGCGGCGAACACCGGGGAGCTGTTTTTT. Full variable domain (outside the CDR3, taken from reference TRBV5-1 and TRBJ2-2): KAGVTQTPRYLIKTRGQQVTLSCSPISGHRSVSWYQQTPGQGLQFLFEYFSETQRNKGNFPGRFSGRQFSNSRSEMNVSTLELGDSALYLCASSTGLAANTGELFFGEGSRLTVL.

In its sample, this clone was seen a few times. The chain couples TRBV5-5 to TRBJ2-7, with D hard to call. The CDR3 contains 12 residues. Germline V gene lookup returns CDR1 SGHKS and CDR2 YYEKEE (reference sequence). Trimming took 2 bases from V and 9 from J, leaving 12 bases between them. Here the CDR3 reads CASSFTAVGQYF. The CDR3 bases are TGTGCCAGCAGCTTTACGGCGGTAGGGCAGTACTTC. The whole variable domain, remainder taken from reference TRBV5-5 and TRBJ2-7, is DAGVTQSPTHLIKTRGQQVTLRCSPISGHKSVSWYQQVLGQGPQFIFQYYEKEERGRGNFPDRFSARQFPNYSSELNVNALLLGDSALYLCASSFTAVGQYFGPGTRLTVT.

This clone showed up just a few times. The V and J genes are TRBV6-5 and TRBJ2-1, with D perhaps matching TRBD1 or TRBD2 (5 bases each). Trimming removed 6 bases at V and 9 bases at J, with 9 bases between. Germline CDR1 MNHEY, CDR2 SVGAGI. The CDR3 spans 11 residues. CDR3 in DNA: TGTGCCAGCAGAGCTGGGGGTGAGCAGTTCTTC. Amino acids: CASRAGGEQFF.